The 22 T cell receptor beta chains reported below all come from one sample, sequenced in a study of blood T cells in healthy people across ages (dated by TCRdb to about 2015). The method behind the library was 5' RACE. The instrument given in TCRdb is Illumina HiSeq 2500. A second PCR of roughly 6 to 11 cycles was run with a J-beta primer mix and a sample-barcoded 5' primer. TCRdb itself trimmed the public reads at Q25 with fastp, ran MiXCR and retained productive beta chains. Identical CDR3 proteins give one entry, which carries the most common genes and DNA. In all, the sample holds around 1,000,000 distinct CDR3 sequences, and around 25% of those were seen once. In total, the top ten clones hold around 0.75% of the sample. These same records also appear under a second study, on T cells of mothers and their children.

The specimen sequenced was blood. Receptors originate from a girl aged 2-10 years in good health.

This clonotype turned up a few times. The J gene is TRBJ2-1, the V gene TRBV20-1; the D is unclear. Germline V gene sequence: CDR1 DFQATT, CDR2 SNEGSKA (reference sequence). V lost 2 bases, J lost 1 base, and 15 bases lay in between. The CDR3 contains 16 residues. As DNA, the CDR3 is TGCAGTGCTAGACCCATAGATTCCCTTTCCTACAATGAGCAGTTCTTC. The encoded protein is CSARPIDSLSYNEQFF.

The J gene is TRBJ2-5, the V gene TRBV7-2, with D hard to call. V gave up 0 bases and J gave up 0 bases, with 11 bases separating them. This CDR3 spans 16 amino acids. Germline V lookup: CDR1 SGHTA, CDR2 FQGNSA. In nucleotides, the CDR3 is TGTGCCAGCAGCTTAGCTGGTCTAGGAAACCAAGAGACCCAGTACTTC. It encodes CASSLAGLGNQETQYF. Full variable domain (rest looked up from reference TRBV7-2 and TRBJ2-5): GAGVSQSPSNKVTEKGKDVELRCDPISGHTALYWYRQSLGQGLEFLIYFQGNSAPDKSGLPSDRFSAERTGGSVSTLTIQRTQQEDSAVYLCASSLAGLGNQETQYFGPGTRLLVL.

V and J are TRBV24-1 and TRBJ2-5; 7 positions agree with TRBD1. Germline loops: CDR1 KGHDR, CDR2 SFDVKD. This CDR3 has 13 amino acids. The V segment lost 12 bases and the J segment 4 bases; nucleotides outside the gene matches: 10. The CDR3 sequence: CAVFDRVGETQYF. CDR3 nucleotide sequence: TGTGCCGTTTTCGACAGGGTTGGAGAGACCCAGTACTTC.

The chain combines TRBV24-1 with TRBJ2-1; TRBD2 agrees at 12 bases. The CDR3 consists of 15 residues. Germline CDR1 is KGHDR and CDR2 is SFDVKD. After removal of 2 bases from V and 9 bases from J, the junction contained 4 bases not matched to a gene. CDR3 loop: CATSDSLAGGPEQFF. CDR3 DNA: TGTGCCACCAGTGATTCCCTAGCGGGGGGGCCTGAGCAGTTCTTC.

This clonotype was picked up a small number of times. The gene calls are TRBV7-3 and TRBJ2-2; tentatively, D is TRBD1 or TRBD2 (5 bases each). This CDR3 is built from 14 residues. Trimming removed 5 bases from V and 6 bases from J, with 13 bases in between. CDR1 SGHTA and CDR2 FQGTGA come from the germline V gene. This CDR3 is CASSMRGSPGELFF. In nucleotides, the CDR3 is TGTGCCAGCAGCATGAGGGGCAGCCCCGGGGAGCTGTTTTTT.

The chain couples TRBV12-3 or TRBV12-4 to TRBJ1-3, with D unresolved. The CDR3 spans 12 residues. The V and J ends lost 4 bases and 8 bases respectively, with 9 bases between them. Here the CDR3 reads CASSSWKYTIYF. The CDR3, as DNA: TGTGCCAGCAGTTCTTGGAAATACACCATATATTTT.

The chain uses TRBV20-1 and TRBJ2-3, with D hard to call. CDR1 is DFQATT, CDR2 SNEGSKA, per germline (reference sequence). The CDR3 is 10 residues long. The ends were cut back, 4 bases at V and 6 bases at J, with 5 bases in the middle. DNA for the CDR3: TGCAGTGCTATGAGGGATACGCAGTATTTT. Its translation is CSAMRDTQYF.

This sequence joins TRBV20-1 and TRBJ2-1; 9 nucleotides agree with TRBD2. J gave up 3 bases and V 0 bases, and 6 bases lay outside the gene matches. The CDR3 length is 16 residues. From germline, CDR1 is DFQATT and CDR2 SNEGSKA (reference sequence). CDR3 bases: TGCAGTGCTAGAGAGCGGGAGACTAGCGGCTACAATGAGCAGTTCTTC. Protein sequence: CSARERETSGYNEQFF.

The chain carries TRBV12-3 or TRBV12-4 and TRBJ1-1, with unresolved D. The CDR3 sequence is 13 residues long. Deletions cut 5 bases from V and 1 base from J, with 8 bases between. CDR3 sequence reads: CASSQTTNTEAFF. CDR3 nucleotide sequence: TGTGCCAGCAGTCAGACAACGAACACTGAAGCTTTCTTT.

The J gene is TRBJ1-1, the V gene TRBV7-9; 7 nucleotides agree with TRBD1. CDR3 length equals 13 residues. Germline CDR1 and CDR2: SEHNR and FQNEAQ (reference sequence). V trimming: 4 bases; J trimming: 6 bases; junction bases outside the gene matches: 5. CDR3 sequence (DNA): TGTGCCAGCAGCTCCACAGGGGAAGCTGAAGCTTTCTTT. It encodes CASSSTGEAEAFF.

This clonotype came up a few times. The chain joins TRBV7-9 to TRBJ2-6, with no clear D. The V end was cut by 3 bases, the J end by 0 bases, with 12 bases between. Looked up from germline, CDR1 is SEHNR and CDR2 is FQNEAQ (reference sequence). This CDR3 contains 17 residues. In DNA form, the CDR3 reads TGTGCCAGCAGCTTGCGTCGACATCTCTCTGGGGCCAACGTCCTGACTTTC. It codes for CASSLRRHLSGANVLTF.

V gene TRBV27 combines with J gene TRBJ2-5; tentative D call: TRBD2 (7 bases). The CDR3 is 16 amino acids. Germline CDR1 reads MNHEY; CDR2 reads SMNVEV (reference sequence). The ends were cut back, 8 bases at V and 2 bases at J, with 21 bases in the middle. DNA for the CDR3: TGTGCCAGCTCCCTGGGGGGGGCCTGGGGACAAGAGACCCAGTACTTC. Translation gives CASSLGGAWGQETQYF.

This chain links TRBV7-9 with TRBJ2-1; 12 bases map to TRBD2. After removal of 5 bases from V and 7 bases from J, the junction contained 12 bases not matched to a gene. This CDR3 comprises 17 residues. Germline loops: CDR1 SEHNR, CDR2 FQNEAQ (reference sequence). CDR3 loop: CASSLGLAGRGRNEQFF. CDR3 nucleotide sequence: TGTGCCAGCAGCCTCGGACTAGCGGGGCGCGGGCGGAATGAGCAGTTCTTC.

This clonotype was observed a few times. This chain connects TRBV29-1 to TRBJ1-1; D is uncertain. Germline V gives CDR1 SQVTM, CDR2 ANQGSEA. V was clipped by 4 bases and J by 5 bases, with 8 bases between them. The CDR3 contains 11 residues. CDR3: CSVAGTTEAFF. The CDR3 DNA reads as TGCAGCGTTGCGGGTACGACTGAAGCTTTCTTT.

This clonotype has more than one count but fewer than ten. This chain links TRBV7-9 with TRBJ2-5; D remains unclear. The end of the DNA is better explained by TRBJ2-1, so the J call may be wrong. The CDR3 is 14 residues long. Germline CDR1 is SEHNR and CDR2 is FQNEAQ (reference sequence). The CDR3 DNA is TGTGCCAGCAGCTTCGCCTTGAAATACAATGAGCAGTTCTTC. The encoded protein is CASSFALKYNEQFF.

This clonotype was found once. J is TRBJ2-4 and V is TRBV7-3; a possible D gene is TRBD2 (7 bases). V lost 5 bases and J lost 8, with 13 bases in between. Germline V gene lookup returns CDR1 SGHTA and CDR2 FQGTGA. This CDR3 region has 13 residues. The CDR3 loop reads CASSGGGADIQYF. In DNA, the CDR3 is TGTGCCAGCAGCGGAGGGGGGGCAGACATTCAGTACTTC. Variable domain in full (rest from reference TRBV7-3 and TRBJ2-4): GAGVSQTPSNKVTEKGKYVELRCDPISGHTALYWYRQSLGQGPEFLIYFQGTGAADDSGLPNDRFFAVRPEGSVSTLKIQRTERGDSAVYLCASSGGGADIQYFGAGTRLSVL.

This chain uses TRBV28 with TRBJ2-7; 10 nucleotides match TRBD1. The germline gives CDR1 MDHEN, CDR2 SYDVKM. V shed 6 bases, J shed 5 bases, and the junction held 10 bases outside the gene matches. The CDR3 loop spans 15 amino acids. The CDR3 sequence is CASSLEDRGRDEQYF. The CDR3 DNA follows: TGTGCCAGCAGCCTCGAAGACAGGGGGCGAGACGAGCAGTACTTC.

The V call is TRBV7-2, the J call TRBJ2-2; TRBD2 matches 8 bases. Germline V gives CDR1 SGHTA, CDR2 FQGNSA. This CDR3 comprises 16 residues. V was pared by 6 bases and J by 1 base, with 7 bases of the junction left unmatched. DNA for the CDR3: TGTGCCAGCAGTCTTCTCCTAGCGGGGAACACCGGGGAGCTGTTTTTT. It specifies CASSLLLAGNTGELFF.

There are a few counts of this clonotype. CDR3 region: CASSYLAGSDTQYF. The CDR3 DNA sequence: TGTGCCAGCAGTTACCTCGCTGGGTCAGATACGCAGTATTTT. The rearrangement uses TRBV6-6 and TRBJ2-3, with D uncertain. Germline V gene sequence: CDR1 MNHNY, CDR2 SVGAGI (reference sequence). The CDR3 length is 14 residues. V lost 2 bases and J lost 4, with 10 bases in between.

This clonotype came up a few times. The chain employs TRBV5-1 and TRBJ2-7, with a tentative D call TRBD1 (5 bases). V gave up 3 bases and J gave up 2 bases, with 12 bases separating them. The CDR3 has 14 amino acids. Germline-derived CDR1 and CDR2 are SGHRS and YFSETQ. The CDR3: CASSYSQGTYEQYF. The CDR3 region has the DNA TGCGCCAGCAGCTATAGCCAGGGCACCTACGAGCAGTACTTC.

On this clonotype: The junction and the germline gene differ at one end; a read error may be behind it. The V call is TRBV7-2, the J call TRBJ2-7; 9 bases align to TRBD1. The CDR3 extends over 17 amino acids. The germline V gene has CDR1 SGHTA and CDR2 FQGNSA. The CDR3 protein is CASSISPGDRVYYEQYF. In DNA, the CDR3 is TGCGCCAGCAGCATCTCTCCCGGGGACAGGGTATACTACGAGCAGTACTTC.

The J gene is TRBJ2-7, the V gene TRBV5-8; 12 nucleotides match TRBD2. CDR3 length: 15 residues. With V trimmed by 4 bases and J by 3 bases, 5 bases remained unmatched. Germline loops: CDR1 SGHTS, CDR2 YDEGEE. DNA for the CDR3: TGTGCCAGCAGCGGGCCGGGACTAGCGGGCTACGAGCAGTACTTC. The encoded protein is CASSGPGLAGYEQYF.